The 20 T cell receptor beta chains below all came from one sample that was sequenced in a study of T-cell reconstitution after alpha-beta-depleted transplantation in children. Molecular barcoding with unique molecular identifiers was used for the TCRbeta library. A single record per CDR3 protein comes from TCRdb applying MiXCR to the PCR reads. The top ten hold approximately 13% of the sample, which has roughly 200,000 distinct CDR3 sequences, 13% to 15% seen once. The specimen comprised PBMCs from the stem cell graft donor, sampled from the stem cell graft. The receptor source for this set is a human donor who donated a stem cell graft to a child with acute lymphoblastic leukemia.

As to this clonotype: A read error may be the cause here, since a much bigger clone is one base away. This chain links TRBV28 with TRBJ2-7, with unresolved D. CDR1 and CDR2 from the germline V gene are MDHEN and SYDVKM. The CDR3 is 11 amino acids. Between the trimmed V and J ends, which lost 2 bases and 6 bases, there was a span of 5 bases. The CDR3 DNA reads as TGTGCCAGCAGTTTAATCTTCGAGCAGTACTTC. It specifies CASSLIFEQYF. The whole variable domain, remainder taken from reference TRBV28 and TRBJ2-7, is DVKVTQSSRYLVKRTGEKVFLECVQDMDHENMFWYRQDPGLGLRLIYFSYDVKMKEKGDIPEGYSVSREKKERFSLILESASTNQTSMYLCASSLIFEQYFGPGTRLTVT.

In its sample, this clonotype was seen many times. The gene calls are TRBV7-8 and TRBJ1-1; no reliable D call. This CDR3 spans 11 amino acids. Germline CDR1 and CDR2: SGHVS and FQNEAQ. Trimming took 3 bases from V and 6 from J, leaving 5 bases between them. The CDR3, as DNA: TGTGCCAGCAGCTTCAGAGCTGAAGCTTTCTTT. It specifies CASSFRAEAFF.

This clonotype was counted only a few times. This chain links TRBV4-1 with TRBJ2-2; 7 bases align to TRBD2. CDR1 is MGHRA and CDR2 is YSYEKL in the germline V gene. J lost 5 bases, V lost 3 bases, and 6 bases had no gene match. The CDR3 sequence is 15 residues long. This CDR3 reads CASSHWGGGTGELFF. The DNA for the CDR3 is TGCGCCAGCAGCCATTGGGGGGGTGGGACCGGGGAGCTGTTTTTT.

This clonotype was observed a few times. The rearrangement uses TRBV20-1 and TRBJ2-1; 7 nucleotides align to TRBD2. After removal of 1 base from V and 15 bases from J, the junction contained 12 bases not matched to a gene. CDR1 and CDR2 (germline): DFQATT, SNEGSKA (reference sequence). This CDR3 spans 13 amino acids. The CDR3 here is CSARGGGDVGLFF. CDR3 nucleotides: TGCAGTGCTAGAGGGGGGGGAGACGTAGGACTGTTCTTC.

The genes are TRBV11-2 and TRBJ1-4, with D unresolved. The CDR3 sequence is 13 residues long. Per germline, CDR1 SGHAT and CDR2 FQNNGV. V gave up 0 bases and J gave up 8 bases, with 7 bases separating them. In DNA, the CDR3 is TGTGCCAGCAGCTTAGATCTTGAAGAAAAACTGTTTTTT. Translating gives CASSLDLEEKLFF.

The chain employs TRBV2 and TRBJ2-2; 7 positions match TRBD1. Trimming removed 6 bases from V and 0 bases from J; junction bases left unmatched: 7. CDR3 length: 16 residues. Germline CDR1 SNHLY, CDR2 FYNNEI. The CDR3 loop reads CASSSDRVANTGELFF. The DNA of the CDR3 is TGTGCCAGCAGCTCCGACAGGGTTGCGAACACCGGGGAGCTGTTTTTT.

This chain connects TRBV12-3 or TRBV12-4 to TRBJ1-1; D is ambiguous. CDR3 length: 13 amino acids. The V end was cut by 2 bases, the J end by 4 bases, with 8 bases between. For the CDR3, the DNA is TGTGCCAGCAGTTTAAAGAAGGGCACTGAAGCTTTCTTT. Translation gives CASSLKKGTEAFF.

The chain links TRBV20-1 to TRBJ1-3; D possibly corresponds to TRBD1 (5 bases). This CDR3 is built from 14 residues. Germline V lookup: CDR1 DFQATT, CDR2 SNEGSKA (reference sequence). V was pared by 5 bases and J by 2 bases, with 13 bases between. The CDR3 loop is CSARRGGTGNTIYF. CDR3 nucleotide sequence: TGCAGTGCTCGCCGGGGGGGAACTGGAAACACCATATATTTT.

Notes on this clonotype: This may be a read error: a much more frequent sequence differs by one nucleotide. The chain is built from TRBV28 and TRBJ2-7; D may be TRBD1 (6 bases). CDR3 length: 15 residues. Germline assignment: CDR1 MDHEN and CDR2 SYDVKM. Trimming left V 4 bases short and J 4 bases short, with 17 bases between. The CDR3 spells CASSSPGQRFYEQYF. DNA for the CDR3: TGTGCCAGCAGTTCCCCTGGACAGCGGTTTTACGAGCAGTACTTC.

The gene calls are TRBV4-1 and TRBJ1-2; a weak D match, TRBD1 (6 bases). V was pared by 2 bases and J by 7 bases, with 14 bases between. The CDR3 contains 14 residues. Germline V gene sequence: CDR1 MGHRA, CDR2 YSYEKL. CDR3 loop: CASSQSPGALGYTF. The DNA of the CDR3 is TGCGCCAGCAGCCAATCCCCGGGGGCTCTTGGCTACACCTTC.

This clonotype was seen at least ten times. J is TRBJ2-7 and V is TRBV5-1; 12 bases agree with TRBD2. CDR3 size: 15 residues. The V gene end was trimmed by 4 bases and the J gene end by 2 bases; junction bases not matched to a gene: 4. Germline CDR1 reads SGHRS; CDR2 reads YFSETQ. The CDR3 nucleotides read TGCGCCAGCAGCGACGGACTAGCGGGGACCTACGAGCAGTACTTC. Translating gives CASSDGLAGTYEQYF. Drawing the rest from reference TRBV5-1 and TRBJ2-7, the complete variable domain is KAGVTQTPRYLIKTRGQQVTLSCSPISGHRSVSWYQQTPGQGLQFLFEYFSETQRNKGNFPGRFSGRQFSNSRSEMNVSTLELGDSALYLCASSDGLAGTYEQYFGPGTRLTVT.

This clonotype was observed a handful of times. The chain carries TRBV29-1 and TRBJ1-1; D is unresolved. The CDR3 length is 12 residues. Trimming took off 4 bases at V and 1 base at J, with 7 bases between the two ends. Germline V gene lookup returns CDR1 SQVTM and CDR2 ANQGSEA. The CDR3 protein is CSVGNSNTEAFF. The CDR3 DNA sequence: TGCAGCGTTGGCAACTCGAACACTGAAGCTTTCTTT.

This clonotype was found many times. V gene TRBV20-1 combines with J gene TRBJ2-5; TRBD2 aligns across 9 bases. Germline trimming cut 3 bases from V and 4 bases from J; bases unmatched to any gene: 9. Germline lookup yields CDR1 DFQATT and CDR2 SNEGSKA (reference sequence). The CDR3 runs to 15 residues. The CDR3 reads CSASDSGSDGETQYF. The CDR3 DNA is TGCAGTGCTAGTGATAGCGGGAGCGATGGAGAGACCCAGTACTTC.

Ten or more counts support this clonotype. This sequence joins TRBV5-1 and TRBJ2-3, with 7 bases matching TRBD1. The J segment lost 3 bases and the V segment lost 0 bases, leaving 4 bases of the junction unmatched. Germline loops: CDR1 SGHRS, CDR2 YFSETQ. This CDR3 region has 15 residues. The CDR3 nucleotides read TGCGCCAGCAGCTTGGAGGGACAGCGGACAGATACGCAGTATTTT. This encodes CASSLEGQRTDTQYF.

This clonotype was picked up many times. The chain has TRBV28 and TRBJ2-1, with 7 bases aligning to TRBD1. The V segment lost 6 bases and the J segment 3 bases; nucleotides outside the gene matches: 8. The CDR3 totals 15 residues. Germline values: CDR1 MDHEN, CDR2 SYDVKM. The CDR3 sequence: CASRGTEAFYNEQFF. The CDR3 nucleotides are TGTGCCAGCAGAGGGACAGAAGCCTTCTACAATGAGCAGTTCTTC.

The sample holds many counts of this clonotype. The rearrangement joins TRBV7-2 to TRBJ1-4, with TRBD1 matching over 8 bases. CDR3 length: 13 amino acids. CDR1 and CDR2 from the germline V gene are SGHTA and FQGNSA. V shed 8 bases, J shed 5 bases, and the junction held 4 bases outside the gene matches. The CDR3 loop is CASGQGRNEKLFF. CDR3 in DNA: TGTGCCAGCGGACAGGGCAGAAATGAAAAACTGTTTTTT.

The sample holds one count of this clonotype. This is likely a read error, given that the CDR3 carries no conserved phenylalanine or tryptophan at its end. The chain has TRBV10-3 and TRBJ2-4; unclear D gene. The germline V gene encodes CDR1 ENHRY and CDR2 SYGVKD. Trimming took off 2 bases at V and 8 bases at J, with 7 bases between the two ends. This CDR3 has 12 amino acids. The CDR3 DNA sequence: TGTGCCATCAGTGAGGGGTCGGACATTCAGTACTTG. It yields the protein CAISEGSDIQYL.

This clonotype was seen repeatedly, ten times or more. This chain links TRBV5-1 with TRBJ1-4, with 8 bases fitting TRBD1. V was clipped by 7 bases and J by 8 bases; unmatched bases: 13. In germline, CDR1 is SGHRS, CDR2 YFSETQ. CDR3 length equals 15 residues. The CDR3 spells CASLPGANRGEKLFF. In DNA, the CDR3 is TGCGCCAGCCTCCCGGGGGCGAACAGGGGGGAAAAACTGTTTTTT. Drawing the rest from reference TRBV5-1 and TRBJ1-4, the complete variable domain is KAGVTQTPRYLIKTRGQQVTLSCSPISGHRSVSWYQQTPGQGLQFLFEYFSETQRNKGNFPGRFSGRQFSNSRSEMNVSTLELGDSALYLCASLPGANRGEKLFFGSGTQLSVL.

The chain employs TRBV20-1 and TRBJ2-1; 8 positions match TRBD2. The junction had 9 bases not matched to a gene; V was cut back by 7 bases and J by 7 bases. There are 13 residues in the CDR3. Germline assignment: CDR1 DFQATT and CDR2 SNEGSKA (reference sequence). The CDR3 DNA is TGCAGTGGGGGGCGGAGCGGGGGAAATGAGCAGTTCTTC. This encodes CSGGRSGGNEQFF.

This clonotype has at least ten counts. The CDR3 DNA sequence: TGTGCCAGCAGCTTAGTCGGCGGGAGGTTGGAGACCCAGTACTTC. This sequence encodes CASSLVGGRLETQYF. The rearrangement uses TRBV7-8 and TRBJ2-5; 8 bases fit TRBD2. This CDR3 is built from 15 residues. The junction had 6 bases not matched to a gene; V was cut back by 1 base and J by 5 bases. In germline, CDR1 is SGHVS, CDR2 FQNEAQ. The variable domain in full, completed from reference TRBV7-8 and TRBJ2-5, reads GAGVSQSPRYKVAKRGQDVALRCDPISGHVSLFWYQQALGQGPEFLTYFQNEAQLDKSGLPSDRFFAERPEGSVSTLKIQRTQQEDSAVYLCASSLVGGRLETQYFGPGTRLLVL.